Below, one T cell receptor (beta chain) is given with its context. Antigen specificity is unknown. These data are taken from a study of T cell responses to AZD1222 COVID-19 vaccine. Overall study findings and caveats: All repertoire sampling was performed exclusively after the peak T cell response.

TCRdb's table, derived via immunoSEQ multiplex PCR, lists solely in-frame clones and lacks some. The sample has tens of thousands of clones, approximately 92% seen once. V dropped 0 bases and J dropped 0 bases, with 21 bases sitting between them. Germline V gene lookup returns CDR1 SGHNT and CDR2 YYREEE (reference sequence). The CDR3 loop spans 20 amino acids. The sequence was obtained from an adult who received the AZD1222 COVID-19 vaccine. This specimen consisted of peripheral blood, obtained 28 days after the second AZD1222 dose. V and J are TRBV5-4 and TRBJ1-4; no firm D call. The CDR3 DNA is TGTGCCAGCAGCTTGGTCCCCTTATCTGGACCCGGATCAACTAATGAAAAACTGTTTTTT. Translated: CASSLVPLSGPGSTNEKLFF.